The entry below gives a single T cell receptor beta chain sequence along with its context. This sample is drawn from a study of T cells expressing NK-cell markers. Researchers built TCR beta cDNA using 5'RACE template switching with UMIs. Reanalyzing the 5' RACE reads, TCRdb keeps one entry per CDR3 protein, without DNA. Its table lists about 170,000 distinct CDR3 sequences. The CDR3 runs to 16 residues. Germline assignment: CDR1 SGHVS and CDR2 FNYEAQ. This receptor was identified in a man aged 18-70 years in good health. Sequences were obtained from blood T cells: a sorted CD56 or NKG2C T cell subset, CD4+ or CD8+ T cells, or bulk PBMC T cells (not recorded which). The chain employs TRBV7-6 and TRBJ2-6; as DNA is missing, the TRBD1 call by TCRdb cannot be tested. The CDR3 protein is CASSSDRRAGANVLTF.